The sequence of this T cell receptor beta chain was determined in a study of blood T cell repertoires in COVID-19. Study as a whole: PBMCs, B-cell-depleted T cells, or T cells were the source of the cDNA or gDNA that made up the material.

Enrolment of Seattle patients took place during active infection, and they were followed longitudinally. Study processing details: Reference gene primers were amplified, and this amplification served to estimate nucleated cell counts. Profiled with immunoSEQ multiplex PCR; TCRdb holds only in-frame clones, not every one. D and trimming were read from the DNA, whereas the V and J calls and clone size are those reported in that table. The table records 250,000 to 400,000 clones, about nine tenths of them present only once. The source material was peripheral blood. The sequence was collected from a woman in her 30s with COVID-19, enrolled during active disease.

This chain's CDR3 is CASSQVGGSYEQYF. In nucleotides, the CDR3 is TGTGCCAGCAGCCAAGTGGGGGGCTCCTACGAGCAGTACTTC. This chain links TRBV14 with TRBJ2-7, with a weak D call TRBD2 (6 bases). Germline CDR1 reads SGHDN; CDR2 reads FVKESK. This CDR3 comprises 14 residues. Trimming removed 1 base at V and 0 bases at J, with 7 bases between.